Below are 2 T cell receptor beta chains sequenced from a single sample in a study of beta chain features in type 1 diabetes. Their cognate antigens are unknown. Study outcomes and limitations: All four CD4+ subsets from Type 1 diabetes patients carried moderately but significantly shorter TCRB CDR3s.

TCRB transcripts that were expressed got sequenced, as all of the isolated RNA had been reverse transcribed. Using immunoSEQ multiplex PCR, the repertoire was profiled, and TCRdb retains in-frame clones only, with some absent. The table lists 600,000 to 750,000 clones, around 11% of them singletons. Sequencing input: naive CD4+ T cells from blood. The receptor set was obtained from a young man with type 1 diabetes.

The genes are TRBV4-1 and TRBJ1-1, with TRBD1 matching over 7 bases. Trimming took 4 bases from V and 0 from J; bases not matched to a gene: 2. Germline V gene lookup returns CDR1 MGHRA and CDR2 YSYEKL. This CDR3 comprises 14 residues. For the CDR3, the DNA is TGCGCCAGCAGCCGGGGACAGATGAACACTGAAGCTTTCTTT. Its protein product is CASSRGQMNTEAFF.

Only a few counts were recorded for this clone. V usage is TRBV5-6 and J usage is TRBJ2-3; D possibly matches TRBD1 or TRBD2 (5 bases each). Per germline, CDR1 SGHDT and CDR2 YYEEEE. The V and J ends lost 4 bases and 2 bases respectively, with 17 bases between them. CDR3 size: 16 residues. In DNA form, the CDR3 reads TGTGCCAGCAGCGGGACGGACCGAATTCTCACAGATACGCAGTATTTT. Its protein is CASSGTDRILTDTQYF.